Below are 5 T cell receptor beta chains sequenced from a single sample in a study of blood T cell repertoires in COVID-19. Libraries were prepared by immunoSEQ multiplex PCR; TCRdb keeps only in-frame clonotypes and omits some of them. The repertoire has about 77,000 clones, more than 75% of them found once; the top ten carry more than 15%. Sequenced input: peripheral blood. These receptors came from a woman of 80 years or more with active or convalescent COVID-19.

The chain recombines TRBV7-9 with TRBJ1-1; D is possibly TRBD1 (5 bases). Trimming cost V 1 base and J 1 base, with 10 bases left between them. This CDR3 is 15 amino acids long. CDR1 is SEHNR and CDR2 is FQNEAQ in the germline V gene (reference sequence). The CDR3 region is CASSLVSGKNTEAFF. The CDR3 DNA reads as TGTGCCAGCAGCTTAGTCTCAGGGAAGAACACTGAAGCTTTCTTT.

The chain links TRBV4-3 to TRBJ1-4; maybe TRBD1 (5 bases). CDR3 length equals 16 residues. V lost 0 bases, J lost 6 bases, and 14 bases lay in between. The germline V gene encodes CDR1 LGHNA and CDR2 YSLEER. Here the CDR3 DNA reads TGCGCCAGCAGCCAAGATTTTTCGGGGGGGGATGAAAAACTGTTTTTT. Its protein is CASSQDFSGGDEKLFF.

This clone came up a few times. The J gene is TRBJ1-5, the V gene TRBV19; unclear D gene. Germline CDR1 is LNHDA and CDR2 is SQIVND (reference sequence). The CDR3 is 13 residues long. V was cut by 4 bases and J by 6 bases, with 10 bases left in between. CDR3 DNA sequence: TGTGCCAGTAGTAGGGCAGTAAGTCAGCCCCAGCATTTT. The encoded protein is CASSRAVSQPQHF.

The chain uses TRBV6-2 or TRBV6-3 and TRBJ2-3; 7 nucleotides line up with TRBD2. CDR1 is MNHEY and CDR2 is SVGEGT in the germline V gene. The CDR3 sequence is 16 residues long. Losses at the gene ends were 1 base for V and 4 bases for J; bases not matched to a gene: 8. CDR3 nucleotide sequence: TGTGCCAGCAGTTACTTCGTTGGGACTACACCAGATACGCAGTATTTT. Translating it yields CASSYFVGTTPDTQYF.

The rearrangement links TRBV11-3 to TRBJ2-3; TRBD1 matches at 10 bases. The CDR3 has 15 amino acids. The V gene's germline CDR1 is SGHNT and CDR2 YENEEA. V lost 3 bases and J lost 5; bases outside the gene matches: 5. In DNA, the CDR3 is TGTGCCAGCAGCTTGACAGGGGGCAACATAGATACGCAGTATTTT. Protein product: CASSLTGGNIDTQYF.